The sample holds one count of the clone carrying this TCR beta chain. Reverse transcription of about 0.45 to 1 ug RNA was carried out with random hexamers. An immunoSEQ multiplex PCR amplified TCR beta CDR3 over 54 Vbeta and 13 Jbeta. TCRdb re-derived calls from the immunoSEQ multiplex PCR reads in MiXCR, one entry per CDR3 protein. The sample lists more than 95,000 distinct CDR3 sequences, over 90% seen once, with roughly 0.3% in the top ten. From blood CD8+ and CD4+ T cells, the TCR beta chain was sequenced. Bulk CD8+ and CD4+ cells came from magnetic negative isolation; CD8+ TEMRA by FACS. The data are from a study of CD8 T cells in Susac syndrome. Germline V lookup: CDR1 SGDLS, CDR2 YYNGEE. The CDR3 is 15 amino acids. Germline trimming cut 4 bases from V and 0 bases from J; bases unmatched to any gene: 7.

The chain employs TRBV9 and TRBJ2-7; 7 bases fit TRBD1. This clonotype originated in a human donor with multiple sclerosis. What was sequenced was CD8+ T cells from PBMCs. The CDR3 DNA reads TGTGCCAGCAGCCCCCGACAGGGAACCTCCTACGAGCAGTACTTC. Protein: CASSPRQGTSYEQYF.